The 12 T cell receptor beta chains below were found in one sample sequenced in a study of cytomegalovirus exposure and HLA in healthy donors. The PCR contained 60 Vbeta and 13 Jbeta primers. Profiled with immunoSEQ multiplex PCR; TCRdb holds only in-frame clones, not every one. The table records some 150,000 clones, 60% to 85% of them present only once. Sequencing was done on a sample of PBMCs. These receptors were obtained from a man aged 30 to 45 in good health and CMV-seropositive.

The CDR3: CASGAQGPNEQFF. The DNA of the CDR3 is TGTGCCAGCGGGGCCCAGGGGCCCAATGAGCAGTTCTTC. V usage is TRBV6-5 and J usage is TRBJ2-1; the D gene is possibly TRBD1 (6 bases). Between the trimmed V and J ends, which lost 8 bases and 6 bases, there was a span of 14 bases. The CDR3 is 13 residues long. Germline CDR1 reads MNHEY; CDR2 reads SVGAGI.

The genes are TRBV10-3 and TRBJ2-5; 7 bases agree with TRBD1. The V gene's germline CDR1 is ENHRY and CDR2 SYGVKD. V shed 10 bases and J 3 bases; nucleotides not matched to a gene: 5. The CDR3 has 12 residues. In nucleotides, the CDR3 is TGTGCCACGGGACAGTATGAAGAGACCCAGTACTTC. It specifies CATGQYEETQYF.

The CDR3 DNA reads as TGTGCCAGCAGCCAAGGATGGGAGACTGAAGCTTTCTTT. Translated: CASSQGWETEAFF. The chain has TRBV7-9 and TRBJ1-1, with D uncertain. The CDR3 contains 13 residues. Looked up from germline, CDR1 is SEHNR and CDR2 is FQNEAQ (reference sequence). The V and J ends lost 5 bases and 5 bases respectively, with 12 bases between them.

The rearrangement joins TRBV6-5 to TRBJ1-1; TRBD1 is a possible D gene (5 bases). Germline V CDR1 and CDR2: MNHEY, SVGAGI. There are 13 residues in the CDR3. Trimming removed 6 bases at V and 1 base at J, with 9 bases between. CDR3 in amino acids: CASSRVKNTEAFF. CDR3 sequence (DNA): TGTGCCAGCAGCAGGGTGAAGAACACTGAAGCTTTCTTT.

V and J are TRBV18 and TRBJ2-5, with TRBD1 matching over 8 bases. Germline loops: CDR1 KGHSH, CDR2 LQKENI. The CDR3 is 14 residues long. The J segment lost 3 bases and the V segment lost 1 base, leaving 1 base of the junction unmatched. For the CDR3, the DNA is TGTGCCAGCTCACCACGGACAGGGAAAGAGACCCAGTACTTC. Amino acid sequence: CASSPRTGKETQYF.

The chain links TRBV7-2 to TRBJ2-7, with a possible D match to TRBD1 (6 bases). CDR1 is SGHTA, CDR2 FQGNSA, per germline. Trimming removed 5 bases from V and 6 bases from J, with 23 bases in between. The CDR3 is made up of 16 amino acids. Here the CDR3 reads CASSKQGPRSVSEQYF. The CDR3, as DNA: TGTGCCAGCAGCAAACAGGGCCCAAGGTCGGTCTCCGAGCAGTACTTC. Using reference TRBV7-2 and TRBJ2-7 for the parts outside the CDR3, the full variable domain is GAGVSQSPSNKVTEKGKDVELRCDPISGHTALYWYRQSLGQGLEFLIYFQGNSAPDKSGLPSDRFSAERTGGSVSTLTIQRTQQEDSAVYLCASSKQGPRSVSEQYFGPGTRLTVT.

The chain links TRBV4-2 to TRBJ2-5, with 9 bases fitting TRBD2. Germline trimming cut 1 base from V and 2 bases from J; bases unmatched to any gene: 5. Germline CDR1 reads LGHNA; CDR2 reads YNFKEQ. The CDR3 has 16 residues. The CDR3 DNA reads TGTGCCAGCAGCCAAGTAATAGCGGGGGAGCAAGAGACCCAGTACTTC. Amino acid sequence: CASSQVIAGEQETQYF.

This clone appeared a single time. This chain uses TRBV4-1 with TRBJ2-5; D is ambiguous. Trimming removed 0 bases from V and 2 bases from J, with 7 bases in between. This CDR3 region has 14 residues. The germline V gene encodes CDR1 MGHRA and CDR2 YSYEKL. For the CDR3, the DNA is TGCGCCAGCAGCCAAGAACCCCGGCAAGAGACCCAGTACTTC. Its protein product is CASSQEPRQETQYF.

The chain has TRBV9 and TRBJ1-5, with a tentative D call TRBD1 (5 bases). V shed 4 bases and J shed 3 bases, with 14 bases lying between them. The length of the CDR3 is 15 residues. CDR1 and CDR2 from the germline V gene are SGDLS and YYNGEE. The CDR3 DNA follows: TGTGCCAGCAGCCCCGGGGGAGGCCTCAATCAGCCCCAGCATTTT. Translating it yields CASSPGGGLNQPQHF.

This chain links TRBV6-5 with TRBJ1-1, with TRBD1 identical over 7 bases. Unmatched junction bases numbered 13, after V lost 7 bases and J lost 5 bases. CDR1 and CDR2 from the germline V gene are MNHEY and SVGAGI. The CDR3 consists of 15 residues. CDR3 loop: CASKKSGQEQTEAFF. Here the CDR3 DNA reads TGTGCCAGCAAGAAAAGCGGACAGGAGCAGACTGAAGCTTTCTTT.

The chain has TRBV7-2 and TRBJ2-7, with TRBD2 matching 10 bases. V trimming: 5 bases; J trimming: 3 bases; junction bases outside the gene matches: 4. Germline loops: CDR1 SGHTA, CDR2 FQGNSA. The CDR3 runs 14 residues. In DNA form, the CDR3 reads TGTGCCAGCAGCCCTTCTAGCGGGGGCTACGAGCAGTACTTC. This sequence encodes CASSPSSGGYEQYF.

The CDR3 protein is CASSRKTETYEQYF. In DNA, the CDR3 is TGTGCCAGCAGCCGAAAGACAGAAACCTACGAGCAGTACTTC. The chain employs TRBV7-9 and TRBJ2-7; D might be TRBD1 (5 bases). The V end lost 5 bases, the J end lost 2 bases, and 13 bases lay between the germline ends. This CDR3 has 14 residues. Germline lookup yields CDR1 SEHNR and CDR2 FQNEAQ (reference sequence).